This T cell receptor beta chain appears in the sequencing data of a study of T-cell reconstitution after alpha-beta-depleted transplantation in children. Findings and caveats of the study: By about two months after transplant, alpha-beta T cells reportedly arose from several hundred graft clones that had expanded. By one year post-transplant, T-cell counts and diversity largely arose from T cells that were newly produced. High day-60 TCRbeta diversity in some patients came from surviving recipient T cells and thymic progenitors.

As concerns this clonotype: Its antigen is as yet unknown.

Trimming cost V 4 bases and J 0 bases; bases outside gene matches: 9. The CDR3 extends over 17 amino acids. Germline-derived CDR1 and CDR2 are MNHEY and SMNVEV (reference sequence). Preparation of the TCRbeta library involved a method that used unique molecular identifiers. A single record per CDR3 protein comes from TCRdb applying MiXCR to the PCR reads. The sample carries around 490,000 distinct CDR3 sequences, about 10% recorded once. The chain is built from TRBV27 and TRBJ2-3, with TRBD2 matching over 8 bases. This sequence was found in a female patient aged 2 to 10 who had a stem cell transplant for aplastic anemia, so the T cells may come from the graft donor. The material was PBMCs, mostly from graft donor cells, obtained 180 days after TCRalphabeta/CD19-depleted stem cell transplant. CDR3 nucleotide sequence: TGTGCCAGCAGTTCCCCGCGGGGGGTGAGGAGCACAGATACGCAGTATTTT. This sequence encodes CASSSPRGVRSTDTQYF.